The sequence of this T cell receptor beta chain was determined in a study of cytomegalovirus exposure and HLA in healthy donors. About the study: Roughly 80% of several hundred genotyped donors fell in the Caucasian-associated ancestry cluster.

Germline V gene data show CDR1 as SGHVS and CDR2 as FNYEAQ. CDR3 length equals 19 residues. J lost 4 bases, V lost 3 bases, and 11 bases had no gene match. Use of 60 Vbeta and 13 Jbeta primers characterized the PCR. The protocol was immunoSEQ multiplex PCR, while the TCRdb copy is restricted to in-frame clones and leaves out a portion. The data contain 130,000 to 150,000 clones, 70% to 80% of them seen just once; the ten biggest clones take up 4.9%. The rearrangement joins TRBV7-6 to TRBJ2-3; 15 bases agree with TRBD2. Sequenced material: PBMCs. This TCR was recovered from a woman in her 50s in good health and CMV-seronegative. The CDR3 DNA is TGTGCCAGCAGCTTCGGGGGACTAGCGGGGGGCGGCAGTCCAGATACGCAGTATTTT. This codes for CASSFGGLAGGGSPDTQYF.